The entry that follows covers one T cell receptor (beta chain) sequence. Its antigen is not known. The germline gives CDR1 LNHNV, CDR2 YYDKDF (reference sequence). The V and J ends lost 0 bases and 5 bases respectively, with 14 bases between them. The CDR3 runs 16 residues. The authors extracted RNA and reverse transcribed it into cDNA as the sequencing template. Only in-frame clones appear in the TCRdb table, and some are missing; sequencing was by immunoSEQ multiplex PCR. The table shows 150,000 to 200,000 clones, with 55% occurring only once. The record originates from a study of CD8+ T cells in alopecia areata. Study results and caveats: Greater clonality was observed in lesional scalp samples, especially alopecia totalis/universalis, versus normal scalp. Normal-skin resident alphabeta T cells also appear among scalp sample sequences.

Sorted populations comprised CD4+ and CD8+ T cells obtained from PBMCs. The sample taken for sequencing was CD4+ T cells sorted from blood. This TCR came from a human donor in good health. The chain recombines TRBV15 with TRBJ1-5; D remains unclear. In nucleotides, the CDR3 is TGTGCCACCAGCAGAGATATCGGGCCAGGAGATCAGCCCCAGCATTTT. Its protein is CATSRDIGPGDQPQHF.